The T cell receptor (beta chain) under discussion was sequenced for a study of metastatic and nonmetastatic thyroid tumors. No treatment had been given to any patient before thyroid surgery. This clone was counted between two and nine times. Trimming removed 7 bases at V and 3 bases at J, with 10 bases between. Germline V gene sequence: CDR1 MNHEY, CDR2 SVGEGT. This CDR3 spans 13 amino acids. TCRdb re-called the PCR reads via MiXCR. The table records 20,000 to 25,000 clones, about 30% of them present only once. This chain links TRBV6-2 or TRBV6-3 with TRBJ1-5; D is uncertain. The sample was tumor tissue. The clonotype originates from a female donor with papillary thyroid cancer or a benign thyroid nodule (not recorded which). Some clones in this sample may be carry-over from other donors' samples. CDR3 residues: CASIGILNQPQHF. In DNA, the CDR3 is TGTGCCAGCATAGGCATCCTCAATCAGCCCCAGCATTTT.